The 27 T cell receptor beta chains listed next were all sequenced from one sample in a study of tumor-infiltrating lymphocytes in localized non-small cell lung cancer. The method was immunoSEQ multiplex PCR; TCRdb's version includes in-frame clones alone and lacks a portion of them. The table records about 9,700 clones, about 78% of them present only once. The sample taken for sequencing was lung tumor tissue. The receptor set was obtained from a human donor with non-small cell lung cancer.

The CDR3 bases are TGTGCCAGCAGCCCCGCCCCCCGAGGACAGGGTATTCACGAGCAGTACTTC. Protein: CASSPAPRGQGIHEQYF. This sequence joins TRBV13 and TRBJ2-7; 8 bases agree with TRBD1. The CDR3 extends over 17 amino acids. The junction had 17 bases not matched to a gene; V was cut back by 5 bases and J by 5 bases. The germline V gene has CDR1 PRHDT and CDR2 FYEKMQ (reference sequence).

This sequence joins TRBV9 and TRBJ1-1; no firm D call. This CDR3 is 14 amino acids long. V was cut by 0 bases and J by 1 base, with 7 bases left in between. CDR1 and CDR2 from the germline V gene are SGDLS and YYNGEE. This CDR3 is CASSVDAGNTEAFF. The CDR3 DNA reads as TGTGCCAGCAGCGTAGATGCAGGGAACACTGAAGCTTTCTTT.

V usage is TRBV28 and J usage is TRBJ2-3; TRBD2 matches 10 bases. This CDR3 contains 17 residues. Trimming at V came to 1 base and at J to 2 bases, leaving 6 bases not matched to a gene. Germline lookup yields CDR1 MDHEN and CDR2 SYDVKM. The CDR3: CASSLFTSGIFTDTQYF. The CDR3 region has the DNA TGTGCCAGCAGTTTATTCACTAGCGGGATTTTCACAGATACGCAGTATTTT.

This clone appeared a few times. The rearrangement links TRBV1 to TRBJ2-5. TRBV1 is annotated as a pseudogene. This CDR3 spans 11 amino acids. The DNA of the CDR3 is TGCACCAGCAGCCTGACGGAGACCCAGTACTTC. It specifies CTSSLTETQYF.

This clone was observed a few times. The chain couples TRBV30 to TRBJ2-1; a weak D match, TRBD2 (6 bases). CDR1 is GTSNPN, CDR2 SVGIG, per germline (reference sequence). There are 14 residues in the CDR3. Between the trimmed V and J ends, which lost 3 bases and 8 bases, there was a span of 17 bases. CDR3 in DNA: TGTGCCTGGAGCGGGGATCGCGGGACTTATGAGCAGTTCTTC. It encodes CAWSGDRGTYEQFF.

The J gene is TRBJ1-2, the V gene TRBV7-9; 11 bases map to TRBD1. Germline trimming cut 0 bases from V and 8 bases from J; bases unmatched to any gene: 11. CDR1 SEHNR and CDR2 FQNEAQ come from the germline V gene (reference sequence). The CDR3 runs to 17 residues. CDR3 coding DNA: TGTGCCAGCAGCTTAGCCGGGACAGGGGGTTCTAAACCCGGCTACACCTTC. Encoded protein: CASSLAGTGGSKPGYTF.

CDR3 DNA: TGTGCCAGCAGCTTCCGGACAAAAACTGAAGCTTTCTTT. Translation gives CASSFRTKTEAFF. V is TRBV7-8 and J is TRBJ1-1; tentatively, D is TRBD1 (5 bases). The CDR3 totals 13 residues. Germline values: CDR1 SGHVS, CDR2 FQNEAQ. V lost 3 bases and J lost 5, with 10 bases in between.

The J gene is TRBJ2-1, the V gene TRBV29-1, with 14 nucleotides matching TRBD2. Trimming at V came to 7 bases and at J to 7 bases, leaving 3 bases not matched to a gene. The CDR3 contains 13 residues. Per germline, CDR1 SQVTM and CDR2 ANQGSEA. The CDR3 here is CSGGTSGSNEQFF. The CDR3 DNA sequence: TGCAGCGGGGGGACTAGCGGGAGTAATGAGCAGTTCTTC.

By its share, this clone is large (0.1 to 1%). This chain links TRBV19 with TRBJ1-1, with 7 bases fitting TRBD1. Germline V gene data show CDR1 as LNHDA and CDR2 as SQIVND (reference sequence). The CDR3 contains 13 residues. The J segment lost 7 bases and the V segment lost 1 base, leaving 3 bases of the junction unmatched. For the CDR3, the DNA is TGTGCCAGTAGTATAGGGAACAGGGGTGAAGCTTTCTTT. It yields the protein CASSIGNRGEAFF.

This clone turned up a few times. V is TRBV5-6 and J is TRBJ2-2; 10 nucleotides line up with TRBD2. The CDR3 is 17 amino acids. Germline loops: CDR1 SGHDT, CDR2 YYEEEE. J was trimmed by 5 bases and V by 0 bases; bases with no gene match: 7. Here the CDR3 DNA reads TGTGCCAGCAGCTTGGCCAGCGGGAGGGTAGGAACCGGGGAGCTGTTTTTT. Translated: CASSLASGRVGTGELFF.

This clone was observed once. This rearrangement joins TRBV7-9 to TRBJ2-1, with TRBD2 matching 13 bases. Germline V gene data show CDR1 as SEHNR and CDR2 as FQNEAQ (reference sequence). J gave up 7 bases and V 4 bases, and 4 bases lay outside the gene matches. This CDR3 contains 15 residues. The CDR3, as DNA: TGTGCCAGCAGCTCCGGGACTAGCGGGACGAATGAGCAGTTCTTC. Its protein is CASSSGTSGTNEQFF.

V usage is TRBV29-1 and J usage is TRBJ2-5, with D perhaps matching TRBD1 (6 bases). The CDR3 loop spans 13 amino acids. V was trimmed by 4 bases and J by 1 base, leaving 10 bases between them. Germline CDR1 and CDR2: SQVTM and ANQGSEA. In nucleotides, the CDR3 is TGCAGCGTTGCCGGGACAACCCAAGAGACCCAGTACTTC. Translating gives CSVAGTTQETQYF.

The rearrangement links TRBV5-6 to TRBJ1-2, with D perhaps matching TRBD1 (6 bases). This CDR3 has 13 residues. Trimming stripped 1 base from V and 6 bases from J, with 10 bases between. Germline V gene lookup returns CDR1 SGHDT and CDR2 YYEEEE. The CDR3 bases are TGTGCCAGCAGCTTGTTGGGGGGCCATGGCTACACCTTC. It encodes CASSLLGGHGYTF.

The chain carries TRBV5-8 and TRBJ1-5; the D gene is possibly TRBD1 (5 bases). The CDR3 sequence is 15 residues long. The V and J ends lost 4 bases and 7 bases respectively, with 18 bases between them. CDR1 and CDR2 from the germline V gene are SGHTS and YDEGEE. The CDR3 nucleotides are TGTGCCAGCAGCCCATTGATAGGGACGGAACAGCCCCAGCATTTT. It is translated as CASSPLIGTEQPQHF.

The V gene is TRBV6-1, the J gene TRBJ1-5; D gene unclear. CDR1 MNHNS and CDR2 SASEGT come from the germline V gene. This CDR3 comprises 14 residues. Deletions cut 2 bases from V and 6 bases from J, with 11 bases between. In DNA form, the CDR3 reads TGTGCCAGCAGTGAAAGCGCTGTCGGTCAGCCCCAGCATTTT. This encodes CASSESAVGQPQHF.

DNA of the CDR3: TGTGCTAGTGGTTTAGGGTCTCACAATCAGCCCCAGCATTTT. Translating gives CASGLGSHNQPQHF. The rearrangement links TRBV12-5 to TRBJ1-5, with D uncertain. Looked up from germline, CDR1 is LGHNT and CDR2 is FRNRAP. The CDR3 sequence is 14 residues long. Trimming shortened V by 3 bases and J by 3 bases, and 9 bases separated the two germline ends. The complete variable domain, with remaining parts taken from reference TRBV12-5 and TRBJ1-5, reads DARVTQTPRHKVTEMGQEVTMRCQPILGHNTVFWYRQTMMQGLELLAYFRNRAPLDDSGMPKDRFSAEMPDATLATLKIQPSEPRDSAVYFCASGLGSHNQPQHFGDGTRLSIL.

This chain links TRBV9 with TRBJ1-2, with 7 bases fitting TRBD1. The CDR3 extends over 14 amino acids. Germline CDR1 reads SGDLS; CDR2 reads YYNGEE. V was clipped by 3 bases and J by 5 bases; unmatched bases: 7. The CDR3 DNA reads as TGTGCCAGCAGCGCCGCACCGGGACAGTATGGCTACACCTTC. Translated: CASSAAPGQYGYTF.

This clone was seen just once. The chain is built from TRBV7-3 and TRBJ2-5; the D gene is possibly TRBD2 (7 bases). Germline V gene lookup returns CDR1 SGHTA and CDR2 FQGTGA. The V gene lost 5 bases and the J gene lost 5 bases, with 15 bases spanning the gap. This CDR3 contains 14 residues. CDR3 in DNA: TGTGCCAGCAGCCCCGTGGGGGGGCTTGAGACCCAGTACTTC. Residues: CASSPVGGLETQYF.

This clone was observed a few times. J is TRBJ2-5 and V is TRBV9; 8 bases match TRBD1. This CDR3 is built from 14 residues. Germline CDR1 and CDR2: SGDLS and YYNGEE. Losses at the gene ends were 0 bases for V and 2 bases for J; bases not matched to a gene: 0. The CDR3 nucleotides read TGTGCCAGCAGCGTAGACAGGGGGCAAGAGACCCAGTACTTC. This encodes CASSVDRGQETQYF. The full variable domain, completed using reference TRBV9 and TRBJ2-5, is DSGVTQTPKHLITATGQRVTLRCSPRSGDLSVYWYQQSLDQGLQFLIQYYNGEERAKGNILERFSAQQFPDLHSELNLSSLELGDSALYFCASSVDRGQETQYFGPGTRLLVL.

The rearrangement uses TRBV30 and TRBJ1-4; 8 bases are a match to TRBD1. V shed 0 bases, J shed 3 bases, and the junction held 6 bases outside the gene matches. The CDR3 extends over 16 amino acids. CDR1 and CDR2 from the germline V gene are GTSNPN and SVGIG (reference sequence). The CDR3 reads CAWSVNVQGANEKLFF. The CDR3 DNA reads as TGTGCCTGGAGTGTAAATGTACAGGGGGCTAATGAAAAACTGTTTTTT.

This clone was seen a single time. This chain joins TRBV5-4 and TRBJ1-2, with TRBD1 as a possible D gene (5 bases). The V gene's germline CDR1 is SGHNT and CDR2 YYREEE (reference sequence). The CDR3 contains 17 residues. Trimming took off 3 bases at V and 4 bases at J, with 22 bases between the two ends. CDR3 region: CASSSMGRPEYVYGYTF. The DNA for the CDR3 is TGTGCCAGCAGCTCCATGGGACGGCCAGAGTATGTCTATGGCTACACCTTC.

This clone was counted only a few times. This chain links TRBV14 with TRBJ1-1; D gene unclear. CDR1 is SGHDN and CDR2 is FVKESK in the germline V gene. This CDR3 is built from 13 residues. Trimming took off 2 bases at V and 4 bases at J, with 8 bases between the two ends. The CDR3 DNA sequence: TGTGCCAGCAGCCAATCCACCCGCACTGAAGCTTTCTTT. Its protein is CASSQSTRTEAFF.

The chain uses TRBV21-1 and TRBJ2-5; the table's D gene call, TRBD1, was not cross checked with the DNA. TRBV21-1 is a pseudogene segment. The length of the CDR3 is 15 residues. The CDR3 DNA reads TGTGCCAGCAGCACCCGGACAGGGGACGAAGAGACCCAGTACTTC. Encoded protein: CASSTRTGDEETQYF.

This clone was seen a single time. The chain employs TRBV7-2 and TRBJ2-5, with TRBD1 matching over 7 bases. The V gene end was trimmed by 5 bases and the J gene end by 5 bases; junction bases not matched to a gene: 8. The germline CDR1 and CDR2 sequences are SGHTA and FQGNSA. This CDR3 contains 14 residues. The CDR3 DNA sequence: TGTGCCAGCAGCCCAACAGGGGTCTATGAGACCCAGTACTTC. Amino acids: CASSPTGVYETQYF.

The chain has TRBV18 and TRBJ2-2; D is possibly TRBD1 or TRBD2 (6 bases each). The CDR3 is 16 amino acids. CDR1 and CDR2 (germline): KGHSH, LQKENI. Trimming pared 3 bases from V and 3 bases from J, leaving 14 bases between. In DNA form, the CDR3 reads TGTGCCAGCTCACCTTTAGGCGGGACATACACCGGGGAGCTGTTTTTT. Amino acid sequence: CASSPLGGTYTGELFF.

Points on this clone: At one boundary the junction diverges from the germline segment, which might be a read error. The genes are TRBV11-1 and TRBJ2-5, with unresolved D. From germline, CDR1 is SGHAT and CDR2 FQDESV (reference sequence). CDR3 length equals 15 residues. The CDR3 coding sequence is TGTGCCAGCAGCGCAAACCCTGGGGTCCAAGAAACCCAGTACTTC. The encoded protein is CASSANPGVQETQYF.

V and J are TRBV7-8 and TRBJ1-4, with D possibly TRBD1 on 6 matching bases. CDR3 length equals 15 residues. CDR1 and CDR2 (germline): SGHVS, FQNEAQ. Between the trimmed V and J ends, which lost 6 bases and 3 bases, there was a span of 14 bases. CDR3 in DNA: TGTGCCAGCAGGCCCGACAGGTTGGCTAATGAAAAACTGTTTTTT. Translating gives CASRPDRLANEKLFF.